This T cell receptor (beta chain) was found in a study of monozygotic twins with cystic fibrosis. General observations from the study: V usage most resembled the co-twin in 13 of 16 pairs.

This clone appeared once. Its specificity is not known. The repertoire was sequenced with immunoSEQ multiplex PCR; TCRdb's copy has only in-frame clones and lacks some. The sample contains 20,000 to 25,000 clones, around 97% of which appear only once. This clonotype was sampled from a girl aged 5 to 17 with cystic fibrosis. The sequenced sample was blood.

The CDR3 nucleotides read TGTGCCAGCGGTGGCGCTCCCCGACTCGGGAGAAACACCATATATTTT. It encodes CASGGAPRLGRNTIYF. The rearrangement uses TRBV9 and TRBJ1-3, with D uncertain. Germline assignment: CDR1 SGDLS and CDR2 YYNGEE. The length of the CDR3 is 16 residues. V lost 7 bases and J lost 5, with 22 bases in between.